This TCR beta chain was recorded in a study of STAT5B mutations in CD4+ large granular lymphocyte leukemia. Study outcomes and limitations: Compared with healthy controls (2/35), patient top clones favored TRBV06 (8/27).

Profiled with immunoSEQ multiplex PCR; TCRdb holds only in-frame clones, not every one. The sample shows about 26,000 clones, roughly 79% of them seen only once. CDR3 length: 15 residues. J gave up 7 bases and V 0 bases, and 8 bases lay outside the gene matches. The germline CDR1 and CDR2 sequences are LGHNA and YSLEER. This clone appeared a single time. What it binds is unknown. Sequenced: CD4+ T cells from blood buffy coats. The receptor was derived from a human donor in good health. V gene TRBV4-3 combines with J gene TRBJ1-1; TRBD1 aligns across 7 bases. CDR3 in amino acids: CASSQDLDRRVEAFF. The CDR3 DNA reads as TGCGCCAGCAGCCAAGATCTGGACAGGCGAGTTGAAGCTTTCTTT.